The subject of this entry is one T cell receptor beta chain. This record belongs to a study of blood T cell repertoires in COVID-19. CDR3 size: 15 residues. V lost 4 bases, J lost 8 bases, and 7 bases stayed unmatched. The V gene's germline CDR1 is SGHRS and CDR2 YFSETQ. Profiling relied on immunoSEQ multiplex PCR, and the TCRdb table lists in-frame clones only, not all of them. Here the sample spans 250,000 to 300,000 clones, approximately 91% being singletons. The sequence was collected from a woman aged 40 to 49 who had recovered from COVID-19. J is TRBJ1-6 and V is TRBV5-1; 9 nucleotides line up with TRBD1. The sequenced sample consisted of PBMCs or T cells enriched from blood (not recorded which). CDR3 sequence (DNA): TGCGCCAGCAGCCCGACAGGGGGAAGGGATTCACCCCTCCACTTT. It codes for CASSPTGGRDSPLHF.